This T cell receptor (beta chain) emerged from a study of blood T cell repertoires in COVID-19 (dated by TCRdb to the early 2020s). A note on the overall study: Samples covering the acute and convalescent phases of COVID-19 were provided by collaborators in the United States, Italy and Spain. The material from the prospective study consisted of cDNA or gDNA derived from T cells, B-cell-depleted T cells, or PBMCs. Deeply sampled blood TCRbeta repertoires from subjects exposed to, actively infected with, or recovered from COVID-19 were included in the dataset. A freely available public database, intended as a resource for researchers studying the immune response to SARS-CoV-2, is where the repertoires were released. The samples were drawn from the first 160 participants of the ongoing ImmuneRACE study and from 1,254 subjects provided by 6 global collaborators. A de-identified subject ID, COVID-19 status, age in years and sex were almost always included in the sample metadata. Where available, HLA class I and class II types were taken from metadata supplied by the sample provider and were not determined by assay-based typing.

Concerning this clone: Its antigen is currently not known. No qualities accompany the bases; no much larger clone lies one base away.

Another Seattle source contributed samples from volunteer blood donors who had recovered from COVID-19. Whole blood was collected in K2EDTA tubes by collaborating institutions according to the institutions' own protocols. For TCRbeta analysis, collaborator samples were shipped as frozen whole blood, as isolated PBMCs, or as DNA extracted from either sample type. Including cysteine and phenylalanine, the CDR3 has 15 amino acids. Just the 45-base CDR3 DNA is kept, in frame starting at base 1. At the junction V is shortened by 1 base and J by 0 bases, with 7 bases in between. Via the germline V gene (reference sequence), CDR1 is SEHNR and CDR2 FQNEAQ. Study-wide conclusions, independent of this receptor: How much clinical and demographic metadata was included differed by source and by participant, and the metadata was provided uncurated.

TCRbeta CDR3 regions were amplified from genomic DNA using the immunoSEQ Assay, a bias-controlled multiplex PCR. In the paper's pipeline: Nucleated cell counts per sample were estimated from amplification of reference gene primers within the assay. Sequence reads were collapsed and filtered to measure the absolute abundance of every unique TCRbeta CDR3 rearrangement. Productive Simpson clonality was computed per sample as the square root of Simpson's diversity index over productive rearrangements. TCRdb limited this immuneACCESS table to in-frame rearrangements with V and J called. A share of clones is missing; checked studies link under half to unresolved V genes, and the rest is unexplained. The DNA was the basis for D and trimming; V, J and clone size are from that table. The sample table contains approximately 200,000 clones; only one count was recorded for more than 75% of them. Roughly 6.2% of the sample belongs to the ten largest clones.

Source material: peripheral blood. The V gene is TRBV7-9 and the J gene is TRBJ1-3, with the D segment identity uncertain. The clonotype comes from a man aged 55 to 70 who had recovered from COVID-19. Here is the DNA: TGTGCCAGCAGCTTAGGGGGAGCCTCTGGAAACACCATATATTTT. Translated, this gives CASSLGGASGNTIYF.